What follows is one TCR beta chain and its context. Its target antigen remains unknown. The record has no base qualities; no much larger clone is one base away. Using the deep immunoSEQ assay, multiplex PCR amplified TCR CDR3 regions from genomic DNA. For each cell subset, the extracted genomic DNA was distributed evenly across all wells of several immunoSEQ 96-well plates, and each plate served as one replicate. Each replicate PCR for unsorted PBMC received 300 to 350 ng genomic DNA, equal to approximately 29,000 T cell genomes. Unsorted PBMC genomic DNA was sequenced across ten immunoSEQ deep assay plates. Purified libraries were quantified with a Qubit 3.0 fluorometer, sized on a Bioanalyzer 2100, and re-quantified with the KAPA Library Quantification kit. Each immunoSEQ 96-well plate was sequenced on its own single-read 150-cycle Illumina NextSeq 550 flow cell. On the authors' methods: The immunoSEQ output contained only junctional sequences without quality scores, so filtering could not match that applied to full-length reads. Sequences were annotated with PyIR, a Python wrapper for IgBLAST v1.9, and V/J genes and CDR3 were assigned using IMGT germline references. Any read was removed if the V/J assignment was weak (E-value above 1e-6), the CDR3 was missing, or the read contained stop codons, out-of-frame junctions, or ambiguous translated residues. V3J clonotypes were defined as sequences sharing an identical inferred V gene, J gene, and CDR3 amino acid sequence. To compute the percentage overlap between repertoires, the number of shared unique clonotypes was divided by the size of the smaller repertoire. Richness of each repertoire was evaluated using RTK rarefaction, the Chao1 estimator, and Recon v2.1 estimates of unobserved clonotypes. What TCRdb holds here is the immuneACCESS table cut down to in-frame rearrangements. Part of the clones is not present; checked against another copy, under half of the missing clones reflect an unresolved V gene, and the others are unexplained. From that table come the V and J calls and clone size; the DNA was used to work out D and trimming. The sample table records hundreds of thousands of clones; 70% to 80% of these occur just once. In total, the top ten clones hold 12% of the sample.

Donors were healthy HIV-negative adults with no recently reported acute infections or vaccinations. Every donor was a Caucasian adult residing in Nashville, Tennessee, USA. For unsorted samples, roughly 86 million PBMCs were counted and genomic DNA was extracted with the QIAamp DNA Blood Mini kit. Blood was collected by leukapheresis, and PBMCs were isolated by Ficoll-Histopaque density gradient centrifugation and then cryopreserved in liquid nitrogen vapor phase. The sample is drawn from a study of shared clonotypes between healthy human individuals (TCRdb year 2020). Context from the whole study: The cohort included three men and a couple of women between 18 and 49 years of age. To estimate repertoire size and how much clonotype sharing occurs between individuals, the study deeply sequenced the blood TCR repertoires of about five healthy adults. Different laboratories and diverse techniques were used to prepare libraries and sequence TCR repertoires, to increase sequencing depth and limit assay-specific biases. Each donor's leukapheresis produced roughly between about 0.8 and 8.9 billion PBMCs.

The paper's findings and limits, for the study overall: Because the study included only a small number of donors, the genetic and exposure-history diversity represented was limited. Pairwise subsampling led to the expectation that sequencing depth would affect the degree of clonotype sharing among donors. Only blood was sampled, and tissue TCR repertoires likely differ from those in blood.

This sequence originates from a woman in her thirties or forties in good health. Some clones in this sample may be carry-over from other donors' samples. Sequencing was performed on PBMCs.

The CDR3 region has the sequence CASSEGLAGEGYAYEQYF. The DNA sequence is given as TGTGCCAGCAGTGAAGGACTAGCGGGCGAGGGGTACGCCTACGAGCAGTACTTC. The chain uses TRBV2 and TRBJ2-7, and 10 bases in between align with TRBD2. Its CDR3 holds 18 amino acids, cysteine through phenylalanine. The entry retains the CDR3 DNA only, 54 bases that are in frame from base 1. V lost 1 base and J lost 2 bases, and the count of bases not matched to a germline gene is 11. In the germline V gene, CDR1 corresponds to SNHLY and CDR2 to FYNNEI. Supplemented by the reference TRBV2 and TRBJ2-7 proteins around the CDR3, the complete variable domain is EPEVTQTPSHQVTQMGQEVILRCVPISNHLYFYWYRQILGQKVEFLVSFYNNEISEKSEIFDDQFSVERPDGSNFTLKIRSTKLEDSAMYFCASSEGLAGEGYAYEQYFGPGTRLTVT.